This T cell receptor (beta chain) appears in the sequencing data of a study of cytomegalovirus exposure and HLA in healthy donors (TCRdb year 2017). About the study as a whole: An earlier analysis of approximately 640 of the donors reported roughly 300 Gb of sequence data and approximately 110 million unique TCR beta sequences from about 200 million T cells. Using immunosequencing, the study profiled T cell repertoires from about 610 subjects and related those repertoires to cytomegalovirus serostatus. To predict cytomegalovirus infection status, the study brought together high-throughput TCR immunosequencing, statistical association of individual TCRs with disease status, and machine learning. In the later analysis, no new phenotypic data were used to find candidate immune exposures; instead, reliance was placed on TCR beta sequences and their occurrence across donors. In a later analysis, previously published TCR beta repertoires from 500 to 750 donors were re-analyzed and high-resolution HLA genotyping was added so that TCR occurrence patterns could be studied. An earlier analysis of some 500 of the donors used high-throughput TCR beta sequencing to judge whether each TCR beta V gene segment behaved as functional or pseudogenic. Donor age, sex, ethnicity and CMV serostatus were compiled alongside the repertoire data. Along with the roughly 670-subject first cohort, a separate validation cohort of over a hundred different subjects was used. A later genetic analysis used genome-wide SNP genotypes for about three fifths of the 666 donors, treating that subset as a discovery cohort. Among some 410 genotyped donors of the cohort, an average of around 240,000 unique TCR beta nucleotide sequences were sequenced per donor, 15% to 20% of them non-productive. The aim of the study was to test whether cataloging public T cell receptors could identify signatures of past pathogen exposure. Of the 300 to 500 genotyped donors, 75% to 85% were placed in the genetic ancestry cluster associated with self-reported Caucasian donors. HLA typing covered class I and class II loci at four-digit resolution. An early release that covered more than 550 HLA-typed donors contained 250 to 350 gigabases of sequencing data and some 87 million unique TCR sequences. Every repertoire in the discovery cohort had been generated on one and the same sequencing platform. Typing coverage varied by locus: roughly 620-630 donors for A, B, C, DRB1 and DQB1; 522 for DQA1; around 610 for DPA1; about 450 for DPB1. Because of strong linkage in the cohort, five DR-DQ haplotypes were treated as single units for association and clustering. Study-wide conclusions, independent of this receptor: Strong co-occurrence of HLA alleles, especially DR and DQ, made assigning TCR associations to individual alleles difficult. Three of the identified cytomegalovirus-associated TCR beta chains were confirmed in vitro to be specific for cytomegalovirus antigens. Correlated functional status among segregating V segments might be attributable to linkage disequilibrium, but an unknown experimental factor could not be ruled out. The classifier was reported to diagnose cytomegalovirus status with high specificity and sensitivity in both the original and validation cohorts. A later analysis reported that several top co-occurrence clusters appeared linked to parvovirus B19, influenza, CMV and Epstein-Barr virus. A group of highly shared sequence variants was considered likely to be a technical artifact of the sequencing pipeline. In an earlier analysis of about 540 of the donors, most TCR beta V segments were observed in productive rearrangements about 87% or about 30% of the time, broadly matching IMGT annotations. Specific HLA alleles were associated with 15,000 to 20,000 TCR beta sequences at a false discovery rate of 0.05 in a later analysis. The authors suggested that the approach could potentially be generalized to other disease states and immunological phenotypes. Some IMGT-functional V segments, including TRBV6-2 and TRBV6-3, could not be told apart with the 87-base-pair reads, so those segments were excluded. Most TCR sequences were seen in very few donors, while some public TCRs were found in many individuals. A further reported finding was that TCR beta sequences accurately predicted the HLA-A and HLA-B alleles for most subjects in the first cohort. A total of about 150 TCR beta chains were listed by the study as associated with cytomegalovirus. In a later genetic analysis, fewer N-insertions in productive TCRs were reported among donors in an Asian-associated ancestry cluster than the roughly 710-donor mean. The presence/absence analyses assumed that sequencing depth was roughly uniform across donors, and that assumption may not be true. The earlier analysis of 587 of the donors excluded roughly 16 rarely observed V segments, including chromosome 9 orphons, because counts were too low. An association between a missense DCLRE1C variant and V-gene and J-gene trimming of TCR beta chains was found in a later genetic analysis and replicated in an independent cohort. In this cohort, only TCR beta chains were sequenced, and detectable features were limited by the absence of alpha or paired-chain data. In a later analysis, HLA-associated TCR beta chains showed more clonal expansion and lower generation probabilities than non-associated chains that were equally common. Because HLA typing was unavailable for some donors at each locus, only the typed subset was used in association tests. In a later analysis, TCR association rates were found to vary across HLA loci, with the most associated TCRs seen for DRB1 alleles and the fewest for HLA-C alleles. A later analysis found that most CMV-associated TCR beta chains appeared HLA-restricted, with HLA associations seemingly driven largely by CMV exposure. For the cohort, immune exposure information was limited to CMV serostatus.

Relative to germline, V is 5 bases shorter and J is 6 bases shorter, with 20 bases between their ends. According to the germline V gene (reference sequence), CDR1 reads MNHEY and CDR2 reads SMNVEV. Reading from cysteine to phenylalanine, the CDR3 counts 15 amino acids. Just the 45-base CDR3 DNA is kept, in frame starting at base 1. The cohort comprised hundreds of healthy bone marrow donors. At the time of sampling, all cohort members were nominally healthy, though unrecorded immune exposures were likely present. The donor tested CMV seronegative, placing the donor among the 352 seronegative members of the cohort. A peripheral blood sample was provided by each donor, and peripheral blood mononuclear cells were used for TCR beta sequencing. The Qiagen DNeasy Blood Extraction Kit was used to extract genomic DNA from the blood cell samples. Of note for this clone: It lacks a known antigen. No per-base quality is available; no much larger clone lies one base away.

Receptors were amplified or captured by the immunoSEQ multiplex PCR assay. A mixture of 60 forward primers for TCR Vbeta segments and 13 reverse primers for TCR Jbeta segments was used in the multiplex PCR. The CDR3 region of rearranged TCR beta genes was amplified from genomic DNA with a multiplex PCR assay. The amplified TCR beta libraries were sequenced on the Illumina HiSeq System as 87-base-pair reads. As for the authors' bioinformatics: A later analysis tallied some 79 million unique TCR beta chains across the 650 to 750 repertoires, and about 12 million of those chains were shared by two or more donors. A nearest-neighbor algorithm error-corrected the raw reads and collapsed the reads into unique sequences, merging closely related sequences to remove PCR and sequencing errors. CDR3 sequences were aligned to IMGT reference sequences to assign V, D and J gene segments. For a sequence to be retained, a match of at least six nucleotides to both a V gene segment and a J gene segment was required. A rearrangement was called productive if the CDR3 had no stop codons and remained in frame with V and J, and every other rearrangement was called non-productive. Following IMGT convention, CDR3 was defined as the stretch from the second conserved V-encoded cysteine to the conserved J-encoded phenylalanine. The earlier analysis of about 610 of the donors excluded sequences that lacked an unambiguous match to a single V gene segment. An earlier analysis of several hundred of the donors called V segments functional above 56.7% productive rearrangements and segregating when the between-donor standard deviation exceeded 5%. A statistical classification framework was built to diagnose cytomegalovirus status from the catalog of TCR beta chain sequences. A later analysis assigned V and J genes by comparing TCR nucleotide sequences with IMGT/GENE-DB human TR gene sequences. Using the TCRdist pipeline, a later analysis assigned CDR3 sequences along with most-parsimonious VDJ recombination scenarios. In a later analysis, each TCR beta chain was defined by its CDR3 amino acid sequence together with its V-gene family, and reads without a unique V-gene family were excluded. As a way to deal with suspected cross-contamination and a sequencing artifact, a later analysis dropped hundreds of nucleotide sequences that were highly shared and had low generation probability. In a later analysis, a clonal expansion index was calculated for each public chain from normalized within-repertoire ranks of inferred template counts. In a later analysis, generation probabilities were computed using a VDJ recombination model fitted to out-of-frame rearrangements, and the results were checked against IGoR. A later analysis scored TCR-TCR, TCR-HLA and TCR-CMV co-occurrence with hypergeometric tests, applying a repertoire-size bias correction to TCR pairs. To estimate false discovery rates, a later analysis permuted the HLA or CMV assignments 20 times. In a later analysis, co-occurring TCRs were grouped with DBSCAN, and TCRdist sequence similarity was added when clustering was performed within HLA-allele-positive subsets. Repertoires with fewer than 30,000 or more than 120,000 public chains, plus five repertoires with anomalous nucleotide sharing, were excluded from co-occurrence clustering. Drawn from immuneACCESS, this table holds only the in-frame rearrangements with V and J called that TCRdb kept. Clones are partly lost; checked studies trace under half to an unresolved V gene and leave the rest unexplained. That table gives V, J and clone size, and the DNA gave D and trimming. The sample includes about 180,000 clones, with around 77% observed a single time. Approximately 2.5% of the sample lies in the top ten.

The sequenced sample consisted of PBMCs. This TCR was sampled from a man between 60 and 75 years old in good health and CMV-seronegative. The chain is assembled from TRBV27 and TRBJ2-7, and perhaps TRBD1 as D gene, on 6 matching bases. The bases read TGTGCCAGCAGTGGGGGCAGGGTACAATGGGGCGAGCAGTACTTC. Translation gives CASSGGRVQWGEQYF.